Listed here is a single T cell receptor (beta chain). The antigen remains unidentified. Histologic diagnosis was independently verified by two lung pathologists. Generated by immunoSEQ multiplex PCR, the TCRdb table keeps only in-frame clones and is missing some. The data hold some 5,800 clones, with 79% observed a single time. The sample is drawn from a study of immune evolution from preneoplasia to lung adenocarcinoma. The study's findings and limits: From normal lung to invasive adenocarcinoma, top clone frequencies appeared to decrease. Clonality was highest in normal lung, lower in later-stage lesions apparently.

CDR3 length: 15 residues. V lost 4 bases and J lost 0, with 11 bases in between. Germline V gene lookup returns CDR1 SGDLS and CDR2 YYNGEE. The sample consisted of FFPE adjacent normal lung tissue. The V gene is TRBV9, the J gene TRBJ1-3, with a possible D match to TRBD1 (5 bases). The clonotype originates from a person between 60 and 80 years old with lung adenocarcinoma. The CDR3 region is CASSPGRISGNTIYF. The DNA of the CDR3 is TGTGCCAGCAGCCCGGGACGGATCTCTGGAAACACCATATATTTT. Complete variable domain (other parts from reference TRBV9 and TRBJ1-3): DSGVTQTPKHLITATGQRVTLRCSPRSGDLSVYWYQQSLDQGLQFLIQYYNGEERAKGNILERFSAQQFPDLHSELNLSSLELGDSALYFCASSPGRISGNTIYFGEGSWLTVV.